A single TCR beta chain is shown here with its context. This specimen belongs to a study of T cell responses to AZD1222 COVID-19 vaccine. Measured with immunoSEQ multiplex PCR; TCRdb has only the in-frame clones, and not every one. In the table there are 100,000 to 150,000 clones, under 90% of which are singletons. Trimming removed 7 bases at V and 5 bases at J, with 20 bases between. Looked up from germline, CDR1 is LGHDT and CDR2 is YNNKEL (reference sequence). CDR3 size: 15 residues. This specimen consisted of peripheral blood, obtained on day 0 of AZD1222 vaccination. The sequence was obtained from an adult in good health. The V call is TRBV3-1 (or the pseudogene TRBV3-2), the J call TRBJ2-5; either TRBD1 or TRBD2 may supply D (6 bases each). The CDR3 region has the DNA TGTGCCAGCACCCCGTTTCGGGGGCGTCTCGAGACCCAGTACTTC. Translated: CASTPFRGRLETQYF.